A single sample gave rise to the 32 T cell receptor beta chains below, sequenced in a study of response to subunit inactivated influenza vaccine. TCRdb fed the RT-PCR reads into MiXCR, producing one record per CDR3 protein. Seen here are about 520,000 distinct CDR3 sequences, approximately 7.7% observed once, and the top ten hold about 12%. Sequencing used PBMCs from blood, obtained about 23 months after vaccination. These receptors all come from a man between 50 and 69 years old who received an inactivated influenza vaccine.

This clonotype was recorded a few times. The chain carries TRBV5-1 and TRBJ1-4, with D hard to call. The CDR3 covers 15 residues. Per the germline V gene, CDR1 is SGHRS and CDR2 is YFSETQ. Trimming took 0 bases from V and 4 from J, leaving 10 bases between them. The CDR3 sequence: CASSLEGHGNEKLFF. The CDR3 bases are TGCGCCAGCAGCTTGGAGGGTCACGGTAATGAAAAACTGTTTTTT.

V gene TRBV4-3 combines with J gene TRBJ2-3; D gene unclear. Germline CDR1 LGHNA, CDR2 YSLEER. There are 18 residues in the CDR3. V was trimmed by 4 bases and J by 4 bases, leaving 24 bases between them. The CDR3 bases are TGCGCCAGCAGCCCCCAGCAGGTGACGGCCCATAAGGCAGATACGCAGTATTTT. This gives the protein CASSPQQVTAHKADTQYF.

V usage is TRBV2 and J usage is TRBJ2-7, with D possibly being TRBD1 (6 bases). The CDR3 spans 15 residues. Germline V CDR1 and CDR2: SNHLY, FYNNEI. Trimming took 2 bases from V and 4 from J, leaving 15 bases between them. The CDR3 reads CASSEQQGYTYEQYF. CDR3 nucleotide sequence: TGTGCCAGCAGTGAACAGCAGGGGTATACTTACGAGCAGTACTTC.

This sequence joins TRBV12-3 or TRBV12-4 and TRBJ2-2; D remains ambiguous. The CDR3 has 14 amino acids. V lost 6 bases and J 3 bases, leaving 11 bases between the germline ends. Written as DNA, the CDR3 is TGTGCCAGCAGGGCAGGTCTAGACACCGGGGAGCTGTTTTTT. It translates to CASRAGLDTGELFF.

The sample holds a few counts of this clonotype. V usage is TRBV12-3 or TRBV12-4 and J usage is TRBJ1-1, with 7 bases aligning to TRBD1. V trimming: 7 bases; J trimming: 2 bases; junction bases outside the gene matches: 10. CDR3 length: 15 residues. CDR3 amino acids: CASNARRDSNTEAFF. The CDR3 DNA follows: TGTGCCAGCAACGCACGGAGGGACAGTAACACTGAAGCTTTCTTT.

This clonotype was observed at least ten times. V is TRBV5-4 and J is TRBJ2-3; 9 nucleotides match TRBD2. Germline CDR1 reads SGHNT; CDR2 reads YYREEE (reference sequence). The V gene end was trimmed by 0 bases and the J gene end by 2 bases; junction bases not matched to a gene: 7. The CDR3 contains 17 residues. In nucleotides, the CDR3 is TGTGCCAGCAGCTTGGACCGAGCGGGAGGAATCACAGATACGCAGTATTTT. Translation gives CASSLDRAGGITDTQYF.

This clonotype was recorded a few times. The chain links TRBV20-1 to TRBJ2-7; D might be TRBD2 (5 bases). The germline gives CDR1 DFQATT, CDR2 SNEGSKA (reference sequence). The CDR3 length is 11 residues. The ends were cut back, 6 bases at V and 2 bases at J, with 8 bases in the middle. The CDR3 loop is CSATRAYEQYF. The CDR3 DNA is TGCAGTGCAACTAGGGCCTACGAGCAGTACTTC.

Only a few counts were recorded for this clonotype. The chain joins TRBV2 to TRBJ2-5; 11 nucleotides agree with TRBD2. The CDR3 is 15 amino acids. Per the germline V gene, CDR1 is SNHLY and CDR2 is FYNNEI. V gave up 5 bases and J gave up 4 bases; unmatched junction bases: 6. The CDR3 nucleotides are TGTGCCAGCAGTTTCACTAGCGGGAGCGGAGAGACCCAGTACTTC. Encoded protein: CASSFTSGSGETQYF.

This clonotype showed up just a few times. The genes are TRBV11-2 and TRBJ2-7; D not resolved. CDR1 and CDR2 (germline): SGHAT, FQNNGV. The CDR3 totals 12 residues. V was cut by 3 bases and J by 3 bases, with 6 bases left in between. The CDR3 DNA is TGTGCCAGCAGCTTTGCGCACTACGAGCAGTACTTC. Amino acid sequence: CASSFAHYEQYF.

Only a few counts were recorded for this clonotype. The CDR3: CATSRWTAETQYF. The DNA for the CDR3 is TGTGCCACCAGCAGATGGACTGCGGAGACCCAGTACTTC. This sequence joins TRBV15 and TRBJ2-5, with D possibly being TRBD2 (5 bases). The ends were cut back, 2 bases at V and 5 bases at J, with 9 bases in the middle. The CDR3 has 13 amino acids. The V gene's germline CDR1 is LNHNV and CDR2 YYDKDF (reference sequence).

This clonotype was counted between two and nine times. The CDR3 nucleotides are TGCAGCGGGGGCGGGGGGCCAGATACGCAGTATTTT. Protein: CSGGGGPDTQYF. The chain has TRBV29-1 and TRBJ2-3; 8 nucleotides match TRBD2. V gave up 7 bases and J gave up 4 bases; unmatched junction bases: 4. The CDR3 totals 12 residues. Germline lookup yields CDR1 SQVTM and CDR2 ANQGSEA.

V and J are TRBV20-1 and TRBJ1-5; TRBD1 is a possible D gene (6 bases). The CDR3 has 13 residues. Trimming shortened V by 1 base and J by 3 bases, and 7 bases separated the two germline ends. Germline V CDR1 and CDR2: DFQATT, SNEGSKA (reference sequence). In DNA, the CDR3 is TGCAGTGCTAGAGGGGGGGCCAATCAGCCCCAGCATTTT. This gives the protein CSARGGANQPQHF.

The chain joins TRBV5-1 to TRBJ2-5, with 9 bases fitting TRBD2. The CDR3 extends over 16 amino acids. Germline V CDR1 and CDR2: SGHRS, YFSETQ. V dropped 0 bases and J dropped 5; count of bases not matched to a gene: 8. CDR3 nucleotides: TGCGCCAGCAGCTTGGGTAGCGGGAGTTTCGGGGAGACCCAGTACTTC. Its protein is CASSLGSGSFGETQYF.

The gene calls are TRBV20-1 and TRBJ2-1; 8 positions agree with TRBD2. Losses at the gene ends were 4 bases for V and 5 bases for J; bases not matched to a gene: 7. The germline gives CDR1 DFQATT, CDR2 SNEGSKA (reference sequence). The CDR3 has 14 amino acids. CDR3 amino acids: CSATTGTRHNEQFF. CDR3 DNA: TGCAGTGCTACCACCGGGACTAGGCACAATGAGCAGTTCTTC.

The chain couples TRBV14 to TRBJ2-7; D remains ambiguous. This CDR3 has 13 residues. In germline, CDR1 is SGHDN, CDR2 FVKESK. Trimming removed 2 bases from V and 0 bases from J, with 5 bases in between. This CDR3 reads CASSQPSSYEQYF. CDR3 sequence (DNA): TGTGCCAGCAGCCAACCGAGCTCCTACGAGCAGTACTTC.

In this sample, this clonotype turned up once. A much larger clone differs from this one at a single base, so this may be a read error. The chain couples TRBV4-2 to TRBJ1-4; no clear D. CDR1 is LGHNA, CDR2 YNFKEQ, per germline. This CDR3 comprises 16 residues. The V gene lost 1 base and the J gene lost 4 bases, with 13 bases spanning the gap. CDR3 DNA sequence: TGTGCCAGCAGCCAAGTTGTGGAGCGGAGTAATGAAAAACTGTTTTTT. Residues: CASSQVVERSNEKLFF.

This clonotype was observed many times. As DNA, the CDR3 is TGTGCCAGCAGTTTATCACAGGAATCCTACGAGCAGTACTTC. Translation: CASSLSQESYEQYF. V is TRBV28 and J is TRBJ2-7, with D possibly TRBD1 on 5 matching bases. The germline CDR1 and CDR2 sequences are MDHEN and SYDVKM. The V end lost 1 base, the J end lost 1 base, and 8 bases lay between the germline ends. The CDR3 runs 14 residues. Supplemented by reference TRBV28 and TRBJ2-7, the full variable domain reads DVKVTQSSRYLVKRTGEKVFLECVQDMDHENMFWYRQDPGLGLRLIYFSYDVKMKEKGDIPEGYSVSREKKERFSLILESASTNQTSMYLCASSLSQESYEQYFGPGTRLTVT.

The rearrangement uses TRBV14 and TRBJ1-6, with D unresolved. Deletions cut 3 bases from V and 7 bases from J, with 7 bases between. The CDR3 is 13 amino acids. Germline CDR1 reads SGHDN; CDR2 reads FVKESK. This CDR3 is CASSQTQNSPLHF. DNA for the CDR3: TGTGCCAGCAGCCAGACACAGAATTCACCCCTCCACTTT.

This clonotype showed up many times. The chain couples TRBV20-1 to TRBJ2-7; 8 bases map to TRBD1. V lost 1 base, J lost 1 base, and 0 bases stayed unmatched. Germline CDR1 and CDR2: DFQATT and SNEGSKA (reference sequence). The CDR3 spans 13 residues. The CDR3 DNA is TGCAGTGCTAGAGGGACAGGGTCCTACGAGCAGTACTTC. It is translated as CSARGTGSYEQYF.

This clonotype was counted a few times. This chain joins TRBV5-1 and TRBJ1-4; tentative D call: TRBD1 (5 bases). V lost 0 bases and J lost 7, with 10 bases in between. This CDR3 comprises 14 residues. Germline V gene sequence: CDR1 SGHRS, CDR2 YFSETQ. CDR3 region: CASSLERGAEKLFF. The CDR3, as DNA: TGCGCCAGCAGCTTGGAGAGGGGAGCTGAAAAACTGTTTTTT. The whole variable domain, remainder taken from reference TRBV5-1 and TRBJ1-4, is KAGVTQTPRYLIKTRGQQVTLSCSPISGHRSVSWYQQTPGQGLQFLFEYFSETQRNKGNFPGRFSGRQFSNSRSEMNVSTLELGDSALYLCASSLERGAEKLFFGSGTQLSVL.

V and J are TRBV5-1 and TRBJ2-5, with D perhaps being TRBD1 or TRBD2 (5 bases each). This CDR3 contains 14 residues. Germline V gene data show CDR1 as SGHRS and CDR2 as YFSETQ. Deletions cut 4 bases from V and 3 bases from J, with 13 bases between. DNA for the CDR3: TGCGCCAGCAGCGGGGGAGCAGGGAAAGAGACCCAGTACTTC. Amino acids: CASSGGAGKETQYF. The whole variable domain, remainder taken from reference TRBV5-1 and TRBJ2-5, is KAGVTQTPRYLIKTRGQQVTLSCSPISGHRSVSWYQQTPGQGLQFLFEYFSETQRNKGNFPGRFSGRQFSNSRSEMNVSTLELGDSALYLCASSGGAGKETQYFGPGTRLLVL.

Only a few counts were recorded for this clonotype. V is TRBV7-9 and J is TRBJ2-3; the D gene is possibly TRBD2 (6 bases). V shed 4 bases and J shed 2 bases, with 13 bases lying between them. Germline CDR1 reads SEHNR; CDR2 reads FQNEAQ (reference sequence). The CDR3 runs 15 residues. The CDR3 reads CASSSTGTATDTQYF. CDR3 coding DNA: TGTGCCAGCAGCTCTACCGGGACTGCCACAGATACGCAGTATTTT.

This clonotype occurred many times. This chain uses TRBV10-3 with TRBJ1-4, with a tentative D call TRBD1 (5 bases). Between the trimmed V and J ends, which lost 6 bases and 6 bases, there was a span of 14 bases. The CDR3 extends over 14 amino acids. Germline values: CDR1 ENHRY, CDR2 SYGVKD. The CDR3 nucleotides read TGTGCCATCAGCCCGGGGCAGGGTGATGAAAAACTGTTTTTT. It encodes CAISPGQGDEKLFF.

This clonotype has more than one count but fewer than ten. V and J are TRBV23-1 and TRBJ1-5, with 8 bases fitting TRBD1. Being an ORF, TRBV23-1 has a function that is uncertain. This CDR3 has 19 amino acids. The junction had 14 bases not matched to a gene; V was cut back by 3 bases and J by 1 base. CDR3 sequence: CASSQPQGVGTRSNQPQHF. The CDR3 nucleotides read TGCGCCAGCAGTCAGCCACAGGGGGTGGGGACTCGCAGCAATCAGCCCCAGCATTTT.

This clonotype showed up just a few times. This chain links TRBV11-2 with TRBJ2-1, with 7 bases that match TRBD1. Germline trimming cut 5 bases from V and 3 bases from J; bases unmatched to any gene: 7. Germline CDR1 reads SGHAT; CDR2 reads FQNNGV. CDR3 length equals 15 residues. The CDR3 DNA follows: TGTGCCAGCAGCATCACCGGGACAGTCTACAATGAGCAGTTCTTC. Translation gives CASSITGTVYNEQFF.

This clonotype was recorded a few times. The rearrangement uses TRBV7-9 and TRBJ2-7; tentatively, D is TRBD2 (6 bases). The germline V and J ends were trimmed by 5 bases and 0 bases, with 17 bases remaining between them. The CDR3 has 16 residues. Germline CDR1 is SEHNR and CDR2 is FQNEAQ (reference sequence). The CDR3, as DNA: TGTGCCAGCAGCGCGGGGCCCGCCCATAGCTCCTACGAGCAGTACTTC. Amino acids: CASSAGPAHSSYEQYF.

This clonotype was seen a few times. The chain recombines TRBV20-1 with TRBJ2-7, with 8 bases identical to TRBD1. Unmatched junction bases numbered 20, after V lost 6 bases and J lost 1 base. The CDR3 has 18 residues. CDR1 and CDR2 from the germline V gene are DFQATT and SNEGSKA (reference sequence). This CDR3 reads CSARGQGLSPRLSYEQYF. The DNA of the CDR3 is TGCAGTGCGCGCGGACAGGGTCTTTCACCACGATTATCCTACGAGCAGTACTTC.

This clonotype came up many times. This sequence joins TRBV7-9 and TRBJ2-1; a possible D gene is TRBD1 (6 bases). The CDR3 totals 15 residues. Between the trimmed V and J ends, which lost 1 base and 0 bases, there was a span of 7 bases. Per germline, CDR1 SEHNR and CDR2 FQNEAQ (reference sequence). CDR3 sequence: CASSLEGGSYNEQFF. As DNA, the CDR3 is TGTGCCAGCAGCTTAGAAGGGGGCTCCTACAATGAGCAGTTCTTC.

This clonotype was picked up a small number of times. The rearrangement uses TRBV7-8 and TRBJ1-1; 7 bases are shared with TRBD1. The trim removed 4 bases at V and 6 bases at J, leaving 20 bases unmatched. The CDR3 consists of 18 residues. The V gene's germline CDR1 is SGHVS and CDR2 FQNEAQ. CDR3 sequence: CASSYEGGPGRLSAEAFF. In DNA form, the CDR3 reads TGTGCCAGCAGCTACGAAGGGGGCCCGGGCCGATTGAGCGCTGAAGCTTTCTTT.

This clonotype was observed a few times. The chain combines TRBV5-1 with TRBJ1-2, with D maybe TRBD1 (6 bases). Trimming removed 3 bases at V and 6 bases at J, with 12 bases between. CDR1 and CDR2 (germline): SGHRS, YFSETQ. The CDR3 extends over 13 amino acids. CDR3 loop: CASSYHREDGYTF. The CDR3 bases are TGCGCCAGCAGCTACCACAGGGAAGATGGCTACACCTTC.

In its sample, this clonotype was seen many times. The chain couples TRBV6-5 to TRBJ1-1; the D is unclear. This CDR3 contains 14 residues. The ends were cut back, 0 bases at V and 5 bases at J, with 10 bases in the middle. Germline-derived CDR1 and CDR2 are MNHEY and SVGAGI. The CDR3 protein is CASSYSTYSTEAFF. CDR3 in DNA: TGTGCCAGCAGTTACTCGACCTATTCTACTGAAGCTTTCTTT.

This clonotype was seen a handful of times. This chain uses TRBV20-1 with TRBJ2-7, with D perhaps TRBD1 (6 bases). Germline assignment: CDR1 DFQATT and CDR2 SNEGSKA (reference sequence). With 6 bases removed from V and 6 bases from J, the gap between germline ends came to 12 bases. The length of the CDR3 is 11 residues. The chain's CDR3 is CSAPTGLEQYF. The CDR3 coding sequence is TGCAGTGCACCAACAGGGCTCGAGCAGTACTTC.